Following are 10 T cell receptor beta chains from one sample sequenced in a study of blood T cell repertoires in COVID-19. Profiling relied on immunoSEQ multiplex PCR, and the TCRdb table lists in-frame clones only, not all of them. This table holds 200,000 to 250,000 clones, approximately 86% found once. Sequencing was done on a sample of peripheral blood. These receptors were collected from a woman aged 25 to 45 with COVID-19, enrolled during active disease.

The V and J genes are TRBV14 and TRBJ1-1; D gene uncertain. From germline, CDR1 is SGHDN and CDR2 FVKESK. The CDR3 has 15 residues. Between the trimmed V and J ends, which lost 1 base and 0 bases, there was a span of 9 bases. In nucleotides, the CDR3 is TGTGCCAGCAGCCAAGTGGGGAGAGTGAACACTGAAGCTTTCTTT. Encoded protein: CASSQVGRVNTEAFF.

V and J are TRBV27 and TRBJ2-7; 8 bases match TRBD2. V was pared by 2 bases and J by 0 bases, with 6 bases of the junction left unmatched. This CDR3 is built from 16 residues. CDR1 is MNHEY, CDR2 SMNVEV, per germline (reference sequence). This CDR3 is CASSLSSGVSSYEQYF. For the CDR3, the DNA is TGTGCCAGCAGTTTAAGTAGCGGGGTGTCCTCCTACGAGCAGTACTTC.

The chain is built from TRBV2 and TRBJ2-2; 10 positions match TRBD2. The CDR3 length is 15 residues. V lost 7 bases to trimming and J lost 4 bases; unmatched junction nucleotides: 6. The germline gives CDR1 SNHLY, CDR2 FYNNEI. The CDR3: CASTKAGGRTGELFF. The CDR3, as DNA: TGTGCCAGCACCAAAGCGGGGGGGCGCACCGGGGAGCTGTTTTTT. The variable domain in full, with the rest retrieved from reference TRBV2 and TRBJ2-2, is EPEVTQTPSHQVTQMGQEVILRCVPISNHLYFYWYRQILGQKVEFLVSFYNNEISEKSEIFDDQFSVERPDGSNFTLKIRSTKLEDSAMYFCASTKAGGRTGELFFGEGSRLTVL.

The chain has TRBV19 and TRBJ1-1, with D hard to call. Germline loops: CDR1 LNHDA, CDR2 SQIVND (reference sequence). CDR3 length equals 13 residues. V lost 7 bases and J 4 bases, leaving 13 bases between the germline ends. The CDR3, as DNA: TGTGCCAGTAACATGTACCCGGGCACTGAAGCTTTCTTT. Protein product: CASNMYPGTEAFF.

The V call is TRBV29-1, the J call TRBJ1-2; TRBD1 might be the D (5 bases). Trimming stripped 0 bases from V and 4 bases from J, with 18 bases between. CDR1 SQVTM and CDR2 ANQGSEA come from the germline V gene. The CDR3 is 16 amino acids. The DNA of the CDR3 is TGCAGCGTTGAAGATCGGTTTTCAGGGCCAGTCTATGGCTACACCTTC. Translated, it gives CSVEDRFSGPVYGYTF. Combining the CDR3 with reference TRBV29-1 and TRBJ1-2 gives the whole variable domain SAVISQKPSRDICQRGTSLTIQCQVDSQVTMMFWYRQQPGQSLTLIATANQGSEATYESGFVIDKFPISRPNLTFSTLTVSNMSPEDSSIYLCSVEDRFSGPVYGYTFGSGTRLTVV.

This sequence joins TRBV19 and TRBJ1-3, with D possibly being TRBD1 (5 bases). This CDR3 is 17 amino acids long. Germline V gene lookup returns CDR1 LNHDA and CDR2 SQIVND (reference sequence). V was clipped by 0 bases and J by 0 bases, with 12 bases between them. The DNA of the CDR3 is TGTGCCAGTAGTATAGAGAGACAGTGGAGCTCTGGAAACACCATATATTTT. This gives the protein CASSIERQWSSGNTIYF.

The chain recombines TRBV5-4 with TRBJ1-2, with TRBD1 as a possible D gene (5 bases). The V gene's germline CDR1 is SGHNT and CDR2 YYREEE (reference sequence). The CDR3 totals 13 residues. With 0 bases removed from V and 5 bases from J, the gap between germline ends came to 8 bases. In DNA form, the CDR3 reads TGTGCCAGCAGCTTGGACGGGGGTTATGGCTACACCTTC. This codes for CASSLDGGYGYTF. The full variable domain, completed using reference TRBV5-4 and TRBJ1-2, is ETGVTQSPTHLIKTRGQQVTLRCSSQSGHNTVSWYQQALGQGPQFIFQYYREEENGRGNFPPRFSGLQFPNYSSELNVNALELDDSALYLCASSLDGGYGYTFGSGTRLTVV.

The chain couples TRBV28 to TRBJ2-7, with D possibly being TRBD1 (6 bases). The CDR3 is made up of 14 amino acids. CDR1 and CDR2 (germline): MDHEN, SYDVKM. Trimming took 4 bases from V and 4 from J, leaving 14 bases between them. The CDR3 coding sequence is TGTGCCAGCAGTTCGCCAGGGGCCGCGTACGAGCAGTACTTC. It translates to CASSSPGAAYEQYF. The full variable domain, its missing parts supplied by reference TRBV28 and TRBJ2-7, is DVKVTQSSRYLVKRTGEKVFLECVQDMDHENMFWYRQDPGLGLRLIYFSYDVKMKEKGDIPEGYSVSREKKERFSLILESASTNQTSMYLCASSSPGAAYEQYFGPGTRLTVT.

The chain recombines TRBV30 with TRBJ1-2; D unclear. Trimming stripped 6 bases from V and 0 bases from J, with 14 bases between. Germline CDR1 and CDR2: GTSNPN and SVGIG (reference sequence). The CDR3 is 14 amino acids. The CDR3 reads CACPTVPANYGYTF. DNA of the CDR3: TGTGCCTGCCCCACAGTCCCAGCTAACTATGGCTACACCTTC.

The CDR3 nucleotides are TGCAGTGCTCACTCCACCGAGCAGTACTTC. Translating it yields CSAHSTEQYF. The J gene is TRBJ2-7, the V gene TRBV20-1; D is uncertain. The CDR3 covers 10 residues. The germline V gene has CDR1 DFQATT and CDR2 SNEGSKA (reference sequence). V was clipped by 5 bases and J by 6 bases, with 8 bases between them.